These T cell receptor beta chains were read from a single sample in a study of blood T cells in healthy people across ages. TCRdb analysed the 5' RACE reads with MiXCR anew, one entry per CDR3 protein. The data show about 640,000 distinct CDR3 sequences, 58% seen once. Sequenced input: blood. These receptors originate from a man in his 60s in good health. The CDR3 runs from the conserved cysteine through the conserved F or W. The order of the fields is J gene, D gene, V gene, clone size, CDR3 DNA, CDR3 protein. D genes are given only for firm matches. Expanded clones are given a class, and other clones once, few, many or no size at all.

TRBJ2-7 | TRBD2 | TRBV20-1 | . | TGCAGTGCTACCGGGTTTTTTTCCGGGACTACTTCCTACGAGCAGTACTTC | CSATGFFSGTTSYEQYF
TRBJ2-2 | TRBD2 | TRBV20-1 | . | TGCAGTGCTAGGTCTAGCGGATGGAACACCGGGGAGCTGTTTTTT | CSARSSGWNTGELFF
TRBJ2-1 | TRBD2 | TRBV10-2 | . | TGCGCCAGCAGTGTTCCTAATCTTCTAGCGGGGAGACCGTACAATGAGCAGTTCTTC | CASSVPNLLAGRPYNEQFF
TRBJ2-7 | . | TRBV5-1 | . | TGCGCCAGCAGCTTGGACGGGGGGCTTGAGTACGAGCAGTACTTC | CASSLDGGLEYEQYF
TRBJ1-2 | . | TRBV7-2 | few | TGTGCCAGCAGCTTACCCGGGGTAAACTATGGCTACACCTTC | CASSLPGVNYGYTF
TRBJ2-7 | . | TRBV2 | few | TGTGCCAGCAGTGAACGCAGGCTACTCTACGAGCAGTACTTC | CASSERRLLYEQYF
TRBJ2-5 | . | TRBV5-1 | . | TGCGCCAGCAGCTTGGGGACCCAACAACGCGAGACCCAGTACTTC | CASSLGTQQRETQYF
TRBJ2-5 | . | TRBV20-1 | few | TGCAGTGCTTTAGCAGAGGGAGAGACCCAGTACTTC | CSALAEGETQYF
TRBJ1-5 | TRBD1 | TRBV5-1 | . | TGCGCCAGCAGCTTGGGGGACAGTAGCAATCAGCCCCAGCATTTT | CASSLGDSSNQPQHF
TRBJ1-2 | . | TRBV29-1 | . | TGCAGCGTTGAGCGCAGCGATACTAACTATGGCTACACCTTC | CSVERSDTNYGYTF
TRBJ1-4 | TRBD1 | TRBV28 | . | TGTGCCAGCAGTTCCAATCTCAGGGGGCGGGGAGAAAAACTGTTTTTT | CASSSNLRGRGEKLFF
TRBJ1-2 | . | TRBV7-2 | . | TGTGCCAGCAGCTTAGCCAGCCAGGGGCAGGGTGGCTACACCTTC | CASSLASQGQGGYTF
TRBJ2-7 | TRBD1 | TRBV2 | . | TGTGCCAGCAGCCAAAGAGGACAGGGGGGCTACGAGCAGTACTTC | CASSQRGQGGYEQYF
TRBJ2-3 | TRBD1 | TRBV5-1 | few | TGCGCCAGCAGCTTGGTTTGGACAGGGGAAGATACGCAGTATTTT | CASSLVWTGEDTQYF
TRBJ2-3 | TRBD1 | TRBV18 | . | TGTGCCAGCTCACCGGACAGGCAGGATACGCAGTATTTT | CASSPDRQDTQYF
TRBJ2-5 | TRBD2 | TRBV18 | . | TGTGCCAGCTCACCACCGGGAGGGACCCGAGAGACCCAGTACTTC | CASSPPGGTRETQYF
TRBJ1-2 | . | TRBV29-1 | few | TGCAGCGTTGAAGGGACAGCCAAAGCCTATGGCTACACCTTC | CSVEGTAKAYGYTF
TRBJ2-7 | . | TRBV6-5 | few | TGTGCCAGTACCCTAAGGCGGGAATCCTACGAGCAGTACTTC | CASTLRRESYEQYF
TRBJ2-5 | TRBD1 | TRBV5-1 | . | TGCGCCAGCAGCTTTTCCGGGACAGAAGAGACCCAGTACTTC | CASSFSGTEETQYF
TRBJ2-3 | . | TRBV27 | . | TGTGCCAGCACCCCCCCGGGACATACTGAGATTGGGACGCAGTATTTT | CASTPPGHTEIGTQYF
TRBJ2-2 | . | TRBV11-3 | . | TGTGCCAGCAGCTTGACAGCTACCACCGGGGAGCTGTTTTTT | CASSLTATTGELFF
TRBJ2-1 | TRBD2 | TRBV7-9 | . | TGTGCCAGCAGCTCCGCCCTCCTAGCGGGGTCTTACAATGAGCAGTTCTTC | CASSSALLAGSYNEQFF
TRBJ2-7 | . | TRBV6-5 | . | TGTGCCAGCAGTTACGCATTGGGATCCTACGAGCAGTACTTC | CASSYALGSYEQYF
TRBJ2-3 | . | TRBV10-3 | . | TGTGCCATCAGGCGGGACGCATCCACAGGTACGCAGTATTTT | CAIRRDASTGTQYF
TRBJ1-5 | . | TRBV2 | . | TGTGCCAGCAGTGAAAGGCTGGGGAGTCAGCCCCAGCATTTT | CASSERLGSQPQHF